Listed here is a single T cell receptor (beta chain). Assay: immunoSEQ multiplex PCR; the TCRdb copy retains only in-frame clones and omits some. The top ten clones hold about 30% of a sample with tens of thousands of clones, about 86% of them seen once. J was trimmed by 9 bases and V by 7 bases; bases with no gene match: 7. Germline CDR1 is KGHDR and CDR2 is SFDVKD. The CDR3 extends over 15 amino acids. The data originate from a study of blood T cell repertoires in COVID-19. This TCR derives from a man aged 65 to 79 with acute or convalescent COVID-19. The sequencing sample was made of peripheral blood. The chain recombines TRBV24-1 with TRBJ2-1; 14 bases map to TRBD2. The DNA for the CDR3 is TGTGCCACCAGCCTGACTAGCGGGAGGGTTATTGAGCAGTTCTTC. It is translated as CATSLTSGRVIEQFF.